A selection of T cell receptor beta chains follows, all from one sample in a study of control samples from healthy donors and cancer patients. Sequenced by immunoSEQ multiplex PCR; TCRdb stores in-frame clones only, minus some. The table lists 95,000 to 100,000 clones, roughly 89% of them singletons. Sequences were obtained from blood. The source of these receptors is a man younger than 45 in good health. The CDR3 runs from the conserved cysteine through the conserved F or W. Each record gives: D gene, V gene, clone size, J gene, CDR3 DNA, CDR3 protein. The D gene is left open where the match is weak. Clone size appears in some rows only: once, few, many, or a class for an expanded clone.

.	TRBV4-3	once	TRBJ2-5	TGCGCCAGCAGCCAAGGATCCGTAATGGACGAGACCCAGTACTTC	CASSQGSVMDETQYF
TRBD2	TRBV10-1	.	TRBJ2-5	TGCGCCAGCAGTAGTGGACTAGCGGGTTTGGAGACCCAGTACTTC	CASSSGLAGLETQYF
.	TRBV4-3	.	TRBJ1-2	TGCGCCAGCAGCCAAAGTGGGGGGAACTATGGCTACACCTTC	CASSQSGGNYGYTF
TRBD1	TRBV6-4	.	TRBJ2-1	TGTGCCAGCAGACGGGACAGCTCCTACAATGAGCAGTTCTTC	CASRRDSSYNEQFF
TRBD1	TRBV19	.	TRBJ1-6	TGTGCCAGTAGTGCAGGGGGGAATTCACCCCTCCACTTT	CASSAGGNSPLHF
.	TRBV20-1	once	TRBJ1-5	TGCAGTGCTAGTAAGGAGAATCAGCCCCAGCATTTT	CSASKENQPQHF
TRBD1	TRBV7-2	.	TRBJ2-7	TGTGCCAGCAGCTTAATGCAGGGGGCCTACGAGCAGTACTTC	CASSLMQGAYEQYF
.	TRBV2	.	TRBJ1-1	TGTGCCAGCAGTGAAAGGAGAAAGGAGGCTTTCTTT	CASSERRKEAFF
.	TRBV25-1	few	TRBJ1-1	TGTGCCAGCAGTACTGGGGGCAGTAACACTGAAGCTTTCTTT	CASSTGGSNTEAFF
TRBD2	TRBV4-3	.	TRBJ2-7	TGCGCCAGCAGCCAAGTAGGGGGACTAGCGGGCCACTACGAGCAGTACTTC	CASSQVGGLAGHYEQYF
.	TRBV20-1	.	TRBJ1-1	TGCAGTGCTAGGTGGGGGGGCGAAGCTTTCTTT	CSARWGGEAFF
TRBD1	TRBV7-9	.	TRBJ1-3	TGTGCCAGCAGCCCATTAATCGGACAGGGGGCTCGAAACACCATATATTTT	CASSPLIGQGARNTIYF
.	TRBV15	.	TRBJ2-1	TGTGCCACCAGCCAAGGCTTATACAATGAGCAGTTCTTC	CATSQGLYNEQFF
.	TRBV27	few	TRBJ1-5	TGTGCCAGCAGTTTACGTATGGGGAATCAGCCCCAGCATTTT	CASSLRMGNQPQHF
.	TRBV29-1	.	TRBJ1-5	TGCAGCGTTTCAAGCGGGGCTAGTCAGCCCCAGCATTTT	CSVSSGASQPQHF
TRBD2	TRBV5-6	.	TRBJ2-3	TGTGCCAGCAGTAGCCTCGCGGGGGTAGATACGCAGTATTTT	CASSSLAGVDTQYF
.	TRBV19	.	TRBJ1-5	TGTGCCAGCACGTACAGCCATGATCAGCCCCAGCATTTT	CASTYSHDQPQHF
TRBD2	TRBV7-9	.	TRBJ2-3	TGTGCCAGCAGCTGGTGGACTAGCGGGGTAGATACGCAGTATTTT	CASSWWTSGVDTQYF
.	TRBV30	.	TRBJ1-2	TGTGCCTGGAGTCGGACAGCGTGGGAGGGCTACACCTTC	CAWSRTAWEGYTF
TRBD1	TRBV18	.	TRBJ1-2	TGTGCCAGCTCACCGGTCCTCTTACAGGGGGGCCCTTTAACTGGCTACACCTTC	CASSPVLLQGGPLTGYTF
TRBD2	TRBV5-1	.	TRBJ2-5	TGCGCCAGCAGCGGGATAACTAGCGGGGGCCCTGGCGAGACCCAGTACTTC	CASSGITSGGPGETQYF
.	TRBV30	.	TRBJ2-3	TGTGCCTGGAGTCGGGCAGGCATAAACACAGATACGCAGTATTTT	CAWSRAGINTDTQYF
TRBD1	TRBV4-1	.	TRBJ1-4	TGCGCCAGCAGCCCCCATCCCGGGACAGGGGGAGTCGCAACTAATGAAAAACTGTTTTTT	CASSPHPGTGGVATNEKLFF
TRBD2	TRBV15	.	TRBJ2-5	TGTGCCACCAGCGGAACTAGGGAGGGCCCCTACGGAAAGACCCAGTACTTC	CATSGTREGPYGKTQYF